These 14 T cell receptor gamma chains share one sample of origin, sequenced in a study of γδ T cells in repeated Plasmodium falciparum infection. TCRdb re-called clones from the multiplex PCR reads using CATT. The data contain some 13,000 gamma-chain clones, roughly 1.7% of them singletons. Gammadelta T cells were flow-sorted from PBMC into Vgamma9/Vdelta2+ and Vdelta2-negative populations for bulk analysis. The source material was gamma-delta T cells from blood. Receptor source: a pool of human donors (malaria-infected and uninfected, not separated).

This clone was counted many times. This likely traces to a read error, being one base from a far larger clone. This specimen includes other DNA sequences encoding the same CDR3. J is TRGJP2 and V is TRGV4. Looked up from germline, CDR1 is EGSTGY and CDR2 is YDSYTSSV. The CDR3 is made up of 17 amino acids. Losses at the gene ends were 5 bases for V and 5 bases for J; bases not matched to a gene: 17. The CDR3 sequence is CATWAHHPRSSDWIKTF. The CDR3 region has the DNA TGTGCCACCTGGGCCCATCATCCACGTAGCAGTGATTGGATCAAGACGTTT.

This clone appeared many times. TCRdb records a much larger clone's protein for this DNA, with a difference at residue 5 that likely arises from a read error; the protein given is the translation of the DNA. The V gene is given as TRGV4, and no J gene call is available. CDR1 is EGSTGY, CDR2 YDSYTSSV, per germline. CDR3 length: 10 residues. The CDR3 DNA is TGTGCCACCTGGGGACACGGTTTGGTCTTT. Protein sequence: CATWGHGLVF.

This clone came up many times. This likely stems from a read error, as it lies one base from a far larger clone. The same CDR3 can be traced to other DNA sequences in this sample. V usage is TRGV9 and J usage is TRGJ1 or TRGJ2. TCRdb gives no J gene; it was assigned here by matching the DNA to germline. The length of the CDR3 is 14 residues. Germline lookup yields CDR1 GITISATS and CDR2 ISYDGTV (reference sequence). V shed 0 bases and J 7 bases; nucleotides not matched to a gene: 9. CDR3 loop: CALWEVQGGYKKLF. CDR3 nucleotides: TGTGCCTTGTGGGAGGTGCAGGGGGGATATAAGAAACTCTTT.

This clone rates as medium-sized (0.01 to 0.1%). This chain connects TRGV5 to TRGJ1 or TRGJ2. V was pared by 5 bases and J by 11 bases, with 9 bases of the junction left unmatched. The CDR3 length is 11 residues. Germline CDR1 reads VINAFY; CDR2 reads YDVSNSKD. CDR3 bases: TGTGCCACCTGGGTCTACGGTGAGAAACTCTTT. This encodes CATWVYGEKLF.

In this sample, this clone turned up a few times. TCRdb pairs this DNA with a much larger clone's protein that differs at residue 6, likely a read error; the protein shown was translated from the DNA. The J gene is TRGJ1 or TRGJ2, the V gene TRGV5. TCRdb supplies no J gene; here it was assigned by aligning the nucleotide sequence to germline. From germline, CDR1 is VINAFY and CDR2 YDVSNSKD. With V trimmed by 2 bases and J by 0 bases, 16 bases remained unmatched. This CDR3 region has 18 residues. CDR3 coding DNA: TGTGCCACCTGGGACAAGCGTGGGGATGGCTCGAATTATTATAAGAAACTCTTT. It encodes CATWDKRGDGSNYYKKLF.

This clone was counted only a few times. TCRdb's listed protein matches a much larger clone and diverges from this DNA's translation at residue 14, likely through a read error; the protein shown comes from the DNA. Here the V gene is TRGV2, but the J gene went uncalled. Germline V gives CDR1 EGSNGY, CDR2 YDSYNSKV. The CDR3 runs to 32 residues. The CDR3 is CATWDGPIGIRNSSAVEQHWLSQVSIGRIQHF. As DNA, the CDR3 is TGTGCCACCTGGGACGGGCCGATAGGGATAAGAAACTCTTCGGCAGTGGAACAACACTGGTTGTCACAGGTAAGTATCGGAAGAATACAACATTTC.

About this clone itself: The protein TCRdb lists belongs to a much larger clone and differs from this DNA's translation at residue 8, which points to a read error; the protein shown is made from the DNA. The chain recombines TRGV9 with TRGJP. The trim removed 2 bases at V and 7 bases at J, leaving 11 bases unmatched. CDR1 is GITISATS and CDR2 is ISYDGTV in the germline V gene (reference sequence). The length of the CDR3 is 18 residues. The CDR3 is CALWEERHQELGKKIKVF. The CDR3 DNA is TGTGCCTTGTGGGAGGAACGCCATCAGGAGTTGGGCAAAAAAATCAAGGTATTT.

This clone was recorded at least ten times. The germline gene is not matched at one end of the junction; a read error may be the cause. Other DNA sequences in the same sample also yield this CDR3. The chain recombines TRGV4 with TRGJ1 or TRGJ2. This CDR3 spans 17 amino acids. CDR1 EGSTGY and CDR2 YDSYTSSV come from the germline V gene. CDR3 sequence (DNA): TGTGCCACCTCGGAAGTGAGCAAGAGCGAGAATTATTACAAGAAACTCTTT. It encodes CATSEVSKSENYYKKLF.

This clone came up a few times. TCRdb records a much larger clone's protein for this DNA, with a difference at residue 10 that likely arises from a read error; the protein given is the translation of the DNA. The CDR3 loop is CALWEVILESGKKIKVF. The DNA for the CDR3 is TGTGCCTTGTGGGAGGTGATTCTAGAGTCGGGCAAAAAAATCAAGGTATTT. The rearrangement links TRGV9 to TRGJP. Because TCRdb records no J gene, it was assigned here through a match of the DNA to germline. Germline CDR1 and CDR2: GITISATS and ISYDGTV (reference sequence). The CDR3 is 17 amino acids.

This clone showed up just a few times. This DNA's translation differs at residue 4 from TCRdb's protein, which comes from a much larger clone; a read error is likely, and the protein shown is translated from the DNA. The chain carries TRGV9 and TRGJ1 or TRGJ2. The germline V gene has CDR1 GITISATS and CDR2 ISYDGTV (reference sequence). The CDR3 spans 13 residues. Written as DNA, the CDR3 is TGTGCCTTGTTGGAGGTCCCCTGGGATAAGAAACTCTTT. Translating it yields CALLEVPWDKKLF.

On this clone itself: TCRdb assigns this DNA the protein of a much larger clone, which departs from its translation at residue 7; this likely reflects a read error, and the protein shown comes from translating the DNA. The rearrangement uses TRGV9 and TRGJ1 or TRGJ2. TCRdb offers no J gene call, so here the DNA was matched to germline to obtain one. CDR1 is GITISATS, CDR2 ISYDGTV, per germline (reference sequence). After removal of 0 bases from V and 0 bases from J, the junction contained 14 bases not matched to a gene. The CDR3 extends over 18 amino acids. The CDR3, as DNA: TGTGCCTTGTGGGAGGTGCAGTATGGATGCCCGAATTATTATAAGAAACTCTTT. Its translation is CALWEVQYGCPNYYKKLF.

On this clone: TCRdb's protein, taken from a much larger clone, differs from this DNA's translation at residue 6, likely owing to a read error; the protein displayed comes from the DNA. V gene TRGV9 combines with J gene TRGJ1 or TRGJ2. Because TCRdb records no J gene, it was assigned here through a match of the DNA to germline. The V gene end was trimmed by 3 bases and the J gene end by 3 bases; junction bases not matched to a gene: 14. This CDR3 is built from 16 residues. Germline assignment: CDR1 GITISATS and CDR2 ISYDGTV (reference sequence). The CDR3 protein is CALWESNLACYYKKLF. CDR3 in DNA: TGTGCCTTGTGGGAGAGCAATTTGGCTTGTTATTATAAGAAACTCTTT.

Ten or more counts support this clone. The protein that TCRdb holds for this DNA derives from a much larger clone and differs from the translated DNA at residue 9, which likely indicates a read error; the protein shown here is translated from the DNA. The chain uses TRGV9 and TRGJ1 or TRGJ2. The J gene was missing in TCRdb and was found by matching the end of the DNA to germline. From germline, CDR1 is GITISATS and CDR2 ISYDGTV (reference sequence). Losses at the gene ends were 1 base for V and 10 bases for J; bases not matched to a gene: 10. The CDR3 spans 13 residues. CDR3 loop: CALWEVFWEKKLF. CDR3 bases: TGTGCCTTGTGGGAGGTCTTTTGGGAGAAGAAACTCTTT.

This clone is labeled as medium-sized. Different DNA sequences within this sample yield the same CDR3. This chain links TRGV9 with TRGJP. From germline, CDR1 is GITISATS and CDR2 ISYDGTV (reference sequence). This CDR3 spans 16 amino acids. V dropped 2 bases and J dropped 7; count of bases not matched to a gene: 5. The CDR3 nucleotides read TGTGCCTTGTGGGAGGGCGATGAGTTGGGCAAAAAAATCAAGGTATTT. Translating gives CALWEGDELGKKIKVF.